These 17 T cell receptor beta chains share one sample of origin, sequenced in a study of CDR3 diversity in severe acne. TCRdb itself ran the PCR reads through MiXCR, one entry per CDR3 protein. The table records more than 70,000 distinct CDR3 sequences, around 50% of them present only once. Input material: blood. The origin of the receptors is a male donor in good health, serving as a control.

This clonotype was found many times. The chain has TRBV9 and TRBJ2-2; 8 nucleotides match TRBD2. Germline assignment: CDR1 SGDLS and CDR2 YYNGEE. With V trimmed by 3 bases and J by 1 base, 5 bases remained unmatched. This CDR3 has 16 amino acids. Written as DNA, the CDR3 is TGTGCCAGCAGCGCGGGGGGGGGGATGAACACCGGGGAGCTGTTTTTT. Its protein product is CASSAGGGMNTGELFF.

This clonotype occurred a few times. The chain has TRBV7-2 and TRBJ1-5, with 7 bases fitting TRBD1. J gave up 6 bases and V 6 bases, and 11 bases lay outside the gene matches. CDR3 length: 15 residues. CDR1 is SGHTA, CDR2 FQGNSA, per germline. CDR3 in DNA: TGTGCCAGCAGTGACCGAGGACAGGACGTTCAGCCCCAGCATTTT. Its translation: CASSDRGQDVQPQHF.

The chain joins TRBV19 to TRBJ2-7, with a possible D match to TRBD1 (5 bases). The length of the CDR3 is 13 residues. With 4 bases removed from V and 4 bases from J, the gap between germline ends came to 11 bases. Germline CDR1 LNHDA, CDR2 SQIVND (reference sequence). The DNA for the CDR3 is TGTGCCAGTAGTACGACAGCCACTTACGAGCAGTACTTC. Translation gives CASSTTATYEQYF. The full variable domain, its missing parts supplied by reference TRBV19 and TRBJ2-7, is DGGITQSPKYLFRKEGQNVTLSCEQNLNHDAMYWYRQDPGQGLRLIYYSQIVNDFQKGDIAEGYSVSREKKESFPLTVTSAQKNPTAFYLCASSTTATYEQYFGPGTRLTVT.

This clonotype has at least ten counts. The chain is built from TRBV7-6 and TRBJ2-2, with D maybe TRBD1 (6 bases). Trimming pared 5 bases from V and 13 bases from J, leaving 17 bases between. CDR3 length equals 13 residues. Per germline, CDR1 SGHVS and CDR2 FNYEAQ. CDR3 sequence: CASSPQTGRGLFF. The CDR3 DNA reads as TGTGCCAGCAGCCCCCAGACAGGCCGGGGGCTGTTTTTT.

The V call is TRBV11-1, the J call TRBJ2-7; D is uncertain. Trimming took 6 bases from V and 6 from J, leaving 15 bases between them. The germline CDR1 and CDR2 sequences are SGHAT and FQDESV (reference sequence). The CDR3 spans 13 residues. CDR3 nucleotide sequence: TGTGCCAGCAGGCCGGACGGATGGGGCGAGCAGTACTTC. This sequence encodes CASRPDGWGEQYF.

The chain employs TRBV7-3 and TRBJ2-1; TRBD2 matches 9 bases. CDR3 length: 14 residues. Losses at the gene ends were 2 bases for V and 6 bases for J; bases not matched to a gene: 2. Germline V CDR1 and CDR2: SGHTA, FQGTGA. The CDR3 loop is CASSLLAGSNEQFF. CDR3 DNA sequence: TGTGCCAGCAGCTTACTAGCGGGGTCCAATGAGCAGTTCTTC.

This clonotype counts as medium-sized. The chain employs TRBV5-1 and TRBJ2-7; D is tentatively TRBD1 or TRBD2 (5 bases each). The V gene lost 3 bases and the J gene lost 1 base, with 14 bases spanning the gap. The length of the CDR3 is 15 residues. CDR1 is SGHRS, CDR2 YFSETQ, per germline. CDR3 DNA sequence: TGCGCCAGCAGCTATTCCCGGGACGGGTCCTACGAGCAGTACTTC. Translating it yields CASSYSRDGSYEQYF.

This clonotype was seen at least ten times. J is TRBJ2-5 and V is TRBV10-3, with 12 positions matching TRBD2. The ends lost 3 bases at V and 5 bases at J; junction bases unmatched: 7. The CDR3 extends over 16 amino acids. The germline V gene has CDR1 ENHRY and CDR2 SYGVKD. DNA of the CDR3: TGTGCCATCAGTGATCTAGCGGGAGGGCCGGTGGAGACCCAGTACTTC. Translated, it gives CAISDLAGGPVETQYF.

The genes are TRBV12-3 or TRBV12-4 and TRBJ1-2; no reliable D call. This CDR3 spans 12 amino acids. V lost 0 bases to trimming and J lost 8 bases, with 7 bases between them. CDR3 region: CASSLAKVGYTF. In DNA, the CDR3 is TGTGCCAGCAGTTTAGCAAAAGTGGGCTACACCTTC.

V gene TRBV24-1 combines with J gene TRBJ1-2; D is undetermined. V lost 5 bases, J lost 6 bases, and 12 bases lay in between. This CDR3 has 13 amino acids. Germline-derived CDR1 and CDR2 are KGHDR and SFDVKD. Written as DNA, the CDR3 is TGTGCCACCAGTGTGGCGGTGAATAATGGCTACACCTTC. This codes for CATSVAVNNGYTF.

DNA for the CDR3: TGCGCCAGCAGTCCAACGACCGTCTCTGGGGCCAACGTCCTGACTTTC. Amino acid sequence: CASSPTTVSGANVLTF. V usage is TRBV5-1 and J usage is TRBJ2-6; D remains unclear. Trimming shortened V by 5 bases and J by 0 bases, and 12 bases separated the two germline ends. Per the germline V gene, CDR1 is SGHRS and CDR2 is YFSETQ. The CDR3 runs 16 residues.

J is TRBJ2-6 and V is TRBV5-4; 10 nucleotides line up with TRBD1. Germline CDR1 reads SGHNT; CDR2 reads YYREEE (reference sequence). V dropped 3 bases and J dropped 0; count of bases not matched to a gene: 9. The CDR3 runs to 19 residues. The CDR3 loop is CASSSRGTGAYSGANVLTF. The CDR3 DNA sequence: TGTGCCAGCAGCTCGCGGGGGACAGGGGCTTACTCTGGGGCCAACGTCCTGACTTTC.

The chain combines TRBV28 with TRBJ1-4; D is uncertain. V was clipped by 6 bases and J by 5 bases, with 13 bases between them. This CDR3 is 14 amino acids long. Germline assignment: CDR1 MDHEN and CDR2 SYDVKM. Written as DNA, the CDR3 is TGTGCCAGCAGCCTCGACGGGTCGAATGAAAAACTGTTTTTT. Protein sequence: CASSLDGSNEKLFF.

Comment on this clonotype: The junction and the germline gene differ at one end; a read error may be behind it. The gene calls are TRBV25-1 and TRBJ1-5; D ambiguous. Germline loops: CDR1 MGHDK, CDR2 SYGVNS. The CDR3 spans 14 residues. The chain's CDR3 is CASRNPPSNRPQHF. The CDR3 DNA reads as TGTGCCAGCAGAAACCCCCCGAGCAATCGGCCCCAGCATTTT.

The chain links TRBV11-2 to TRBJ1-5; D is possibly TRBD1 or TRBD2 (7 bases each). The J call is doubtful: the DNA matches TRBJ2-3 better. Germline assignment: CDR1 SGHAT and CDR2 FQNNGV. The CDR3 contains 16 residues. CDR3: CASSQGERGFTDTQYF. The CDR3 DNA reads TGTGCCAGCAGCCAGGGGGAGCGGGGCTTCACAGATACGCAGTATTTT.

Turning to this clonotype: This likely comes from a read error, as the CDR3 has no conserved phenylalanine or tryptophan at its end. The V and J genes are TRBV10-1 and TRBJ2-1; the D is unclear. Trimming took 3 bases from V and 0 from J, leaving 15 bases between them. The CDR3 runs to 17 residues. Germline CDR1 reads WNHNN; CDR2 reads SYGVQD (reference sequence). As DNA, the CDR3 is TGCGCCAGCAGTGATTCAGGTCGGGCTGGCTCCTACAATGAGCAGTTCAGA. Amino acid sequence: CASSDSGRAGSYNEQFR.

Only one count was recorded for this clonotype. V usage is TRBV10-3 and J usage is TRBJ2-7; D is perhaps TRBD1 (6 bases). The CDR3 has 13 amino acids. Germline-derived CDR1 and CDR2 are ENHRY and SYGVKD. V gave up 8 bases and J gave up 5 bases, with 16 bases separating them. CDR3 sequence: CAIAPRGMNEQYF. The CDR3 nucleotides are TGTGCCATCGCACCAAGGGGGATGAACGAGCAGTACTTC.